Shown below are 28 T cell receptor beta chains from a single sample sequenced in a study of blood T cell repertoires in COVID-19. Profiled with immunoSEQ multiplex PCR; TCRdb holds only in-frame clones, not every one. This sample has 100,000 or so clones, with about 86% found just once. Sequencing was carried out using peripheral blood. The source is a woman aged 60-70 years in a cohort sampled during active or convalescent COVID-19.

The sample holds a few counts of this clone. V usage is TRBV7-8 and J usage is TRBJ2-1; D is possibly TRBD2 (6 bases). V gave up 5 bases and J gave up 3 bases, with 17 bases separating them. Germline V CDR1 and CDR2: SGHVS, FQNEAQ. The CDR3 extends over 16 amino acids. For the CDR3, the DNA is TGTGCCAGCAGCGAAGGAATAGCGGCCCGCTACAATGAGCAGTTCTTC. Translated: CASSEGIAARYNEQFF. Combining the CDR3 with reference TRBV7-8 and TRBJ2-1 gives the whole variable domain GAGVSQSPRYKVAKRGQDVALRCDPISGHVSLFWYQQALGQGPEFLTYFQNEAQLDKSGLPSDRFFAERPEGSVSTLKIQRTQQEDSAVYLCASSEGIAARYNEQFFGPGTRLTVL.

This sequence joins TRBV7-8 and TRBJ2-7, with 11 bases that match TRBD2. With V trimmed by 5 bases and J by 3 bases, 6 bases remained unmatched. CDR3 length equals 15 residues. CDR1 and CDR2 (germline): SGHVS, FQNEAQ. DNA for the CDR3: TGTGCCAGCAGCGCCCTAGCGGGAGGATTCTACGAGCAGTACTTC. Translating it yields CASSALAGGFYEQYF.

The chain combines TRBV28 with TRBJ2-1, with 9 bases matching TRBD1. With V trimmed by 2 bases and J by 13 bases, 3 bases remained unmatched. The germline V gene has CDR1 MDHEN and CDR2 SYDVKM. The CDR3 extends over 12 amino acids. Here the CDR3 DNA reads TGTGCCAGCAGTTTACCGGGACAGGGCCAGTTCTTC. This gives the protein CASSLPGQGQFF.

This clone showed up just a few times. V and J are TRBV29-1 and TRBJ1-3; D ambiguous. Germline V gives CDR1 SQVTM, CDR2 ANQGSEA. The V end was cut by 4 bases, the J end by 7 bases, with 14 bases between. There are 13 residues in the CDR3. CDR3 in amino acids: CSVVRGSANTIYF. The CDR3 DNA sequence: TGCAGCGTTGTTCGGGGATCGGCGAACACCATATATTTT.

In its sample, this clone was seen once. The chain uses TRBV19 and TRBJ2-1, with 10 positions matching TRBD2. The V gene end was trimmed by 4 bases and the J gene end by 2 bases; junction bases not matched to a gene: 2. CDR1 is LNHDA, CDR2 SQIVND, per germline (reference sequence). The CDR3 contains 15 residues. The CDR3 DNA reads TGTGCCAGTAGTACTAGCGGGGGTACCTACAATGAGCAGTTCTTC. Protein sequence: CASSTSGGTYNEQFF. The complete variable domain, with remaining parts taken from reference TRBV19 and TRBJ2-1, reads DGGITQSPKYLFRKEGQNVTLSCEQNLNHDAMYWYRQDPGQGLRLIYYSQIVNDFQKGDIAEGYSVSREKKESFPLTVTSAQKNPTAFYLCASSTSGGTYNEQFFGPGTRLTVL.

V and J are TRBV28 and TRBJ2-3, with TRBD2 identical over 12 bases. Germline V lookup: CDR1 MDHEN, CDR2 SYDVKM. V was pared by 7 bases and J by 4 bases, with 3 bases of the junction left unmatched. The CDR3 has 14 residues. CDR3 protein: CASKLAGGSDTQYF. In DNA, the CDR3 is TGTGCCAGCAAACTAGCGGGAGGCTCAGATACGCAGTATTTT.

This clone was observed once. The chain links TRBV27 to TRBJ2-7, with 7 bases that match TRBD2. CDR3 length: 15 amino acids. Germline V gene sequence: CDR1 MNHEY, CDR2 SMNVEV (reference sequence). J gave up 7 bases and V 5 bases, and 14 bases lay outside the gene matches. The CDR3 bases are TGTGCCAGCAGTAGGGTTACGGCGGGAGCTGGGGAGCAGTACTTC. It encodes CASSRVTAGAGEQYF.

This sequence joins TRBV28 and TRBJ1-3, with 11 bases fitting TRBD1. The germline V gene encodes CDR1 MDHEN and CDR2 SYDVKM. The CDR3 spans 16 residues. With V trimmed by 7 bases and J by 3 bases, 8 bases remained unmatched. The CDR3 DNA is TGTGCCAGCACCGCACCCGGGACAGGGGGTGGAAACACCATATATTTT. Its translation is CASTAPGTGGGNTIYF.

The chain uses TRBV2 and TRBJ1-5; 9 bases are a match to TRBD1. V dropped 3 bases and J dropped 4; count of bases not matched to a gene: 4. Germline V gene sequence: CDR1 SNHLY, CDR2 FYNNEI. The CDR3 totals 15 residues. CDR3 protein: CASSDHRGRNQPQHF. In DNA form, the CDR3 reads TGTGCCAGCAGTGATCACAGGGGGCGAAATCAGCCCCAGCATTTT.

In this sample, this clone turned up once. This sequence joins TRBV28 and TRBJ2-1, with a tentative D call TRBD2 (7 bases). CDR3 length equals 14 residues. V was shortened by 7 bases and J by 4 bases, with 14 bases between the two germline ends. Germline CDR1 MDHEN, CDR2 SYDVKM. The CDR3 loop reads CASKGGQGYNEQFF. The CDR3 DNA follows: TGTGCCAGCAAGGGGGGGCAGGGGTACAATGAGCAGTTCTTC.

V usage is TRBV2 and J usage is TRBJ2-4, with a possible D match to TRBD2 (5 bases). This CDR3 is 14 amino acids long. The V end was cut by 8 bases, the J end by 1 base, with 12 bases between. Germline CDR1 and CDR2: SNHLY and FYNNEI. CDR3 sequence: CASRRATAKNIQYF. The CDR3 region has the DNA TGTGCCAGCCGGCGGGCTACGGCCAAAAACATTCAGTACTTC.

The V gene is TRBV18, the J gene TRBJ1-4; TRBD1 might be the D (6 bases). Germline V gives CDR1 KGHSH, CDR2 LQKENI. CDR3 length: 13 residues. Between the trimmed V and J ends, which lost 3 bases and 7 bases, there was a span of 9 bases. CDR3 in amino acids: CASSPVDSEKLFF. DNA of the CDR3: TGTGCCAGCTCACCCGTGGACAGTGAAAAACTGTTTTTT. Variable domain in full (rest from reference TRBV18 and TRBJ1-4): NAGVMQNPRHLVRRRGQEARLRCSPMKGHSHVYWYRQLPEEGLKFMVYLQKENIIDESGMPKERFSAEFPKEGPSILRIQQVVRGDSAAYFCASSPVDSEKLFFGSGTQLSVL.

This clone was observed a handful of times. The genes are TRBV27 and TRBJ1-2; D is ambiguous. Per germline, CDR1 MNHEY and CDR2 SMNVEV (reference sequence). The CDR3 is made up of 13 amino acids. Between the trimmed V and J ends, which lost 3 bases and 8 bases, there was a span of 13 bases. DNA of the CDR3: TGTGCCAGCAGTTTGCGGGGTACGGGGGGCTACACCTTC. Translating gives CASSLRGTGGYTF.

The V call is TRBV14, the J call TRBJ2-2, with 7 nucleotides matching TRBD1. From germline, CDR1 is SGHDN and CDR2 FVKESK. The CDR3 spans 13 residues. Unmatched junction bases numbered 7, after V lost 1 base and J lost 14 bases. The CDR3 DNA reads TGTGCCAGCAGCCAAGGGACAGGTAGTCTCCTGTTTTTT. Translating gives CASSQGTGSLLFF. The entire variable domain, with the rest obtained from reference TRBV14 and TRBJ2-2, is as follows: EAGVTQFPSHSVIEKGQTVTLRCDPISGHDNLYWYRRVMGKEIKFLLHFVKESKQDESGMPNNRFLAERTGGTYSTLKVQPAELEDSGVYFCASSQGTGSLLFFGEGSRLTVL.

The rearrangement uses TRBV28 and TRBJ1-2; D is perhaps TRBD1 (5 bases). V lost 1 base to trimming and J lost 7 bases, with 13 bases between them. Germline V gene sequence: CDR1 MDHEN, CDR2 SYDVKM. This CDR3 has 14 amino acids. The CDR3 region has the DNA TGTGCCAGCAGTTTATCAGCCCCCCAGGGTGGCTACACCTTC. This translates into CASSLSAPQGGYTF.

The count of this clone is one. This rearrangement joins TRBV5-1 to TRBJ2-4; D might be TRBD1 (5 bases). The CDR3 sequence is 16 residues long. Deletions cut 0 bases from V and 2 bases from J, with 12 bases between. In germline, CDR1 is SGHRS, CDR2 YFSETQ. CDR3 nucleotides: TGCGCCAGCAGCTTGGCTGCCAGGGCTACCAAAAACATTCAGTACTTC. Amino acid sequence: CASSLAARATKNIQYF.

The V gene is TRBV6-5, the J gene TRBJ1-5; a weak D match, TRBD1 (6 bases). Trimming shortened V by 3 bases and J by 6 bases, and 15 bases separated the two germline ends. From germline, CDR1 is MNHEY and CDR2 SVGAGI. This CDR3 is 15 amino acids long. The CDR3 DNA is TGTGCCAGCAGTTATTCGCGGGGGCAGGGTCAGCCCCAGCATTTT. Translating gives CASSYSRGQGQPQHF.

This chain connects TRBV4-2 to TRBJ2-1; TRBD2 agrees at 10 bases. The CDR3 spans 16 residues. Germline V gives CDR1 LGHNA, CDR2 YNFKEQ. The J segment lost 3 bases and the V segment lost 0 bases, leaving 2 bases of the junction unmatched. The CDR3 reads CASSQDEREGYNEQFF. DNA of the CDR3: TGTGCCAGCAGCCAAGATGAGCGGGAGGGCTACAATGAGCAGTTCTTC.

The chain employs TRBV2 and TRBJ1-4; tentative D call: TRBD1 (5 bases). The germline V gene encodes CDR1 SNHLY and CDR2 FYNNEI. V shed 6 bases and J shed 0 bases, with 11 bases lying between them. The CDR3 runs 15 residues. The chain's CDR3 is CASSFDRPTNEKLFF. CDR3 DNA: TGTGCCAGCAGCTTTGACAGACCAACTAATGAAAAACTGTTTTTT.

The rearrangement uses TRBV6-5 and TRBJ2-5; TRBD2 matches 10 bases. The CDR3 runs to 15 residues. Germline trimming cut 6 bases from V and 5 bases from J; bases unmatched to any gene: 9. Germline CDR1 and CDR2: MNHEY and SVGAGI. CDR3 sequence reads: CASRRGLAAGETQYF. Written as DNA, the CDR3 is TGTGCCAGCAGGAGAGGACTAGCGGCGGGGGAGACCCAGTACTTC.

V usage is TRBV24-1 and J usage is TRBJ2-1; 8 bases line up with TRBD1. Trimming at V came to 3 bases and at J to 11 bases, leaving 5 bases not matched to a gene. The CDR3 totals 13 residues. Germline V lookup: CDR1 KGHDR, CDR2 SFDVKD. The CDR3 loop is CATSDPWTGKQFF. The CDR3 region has the DNA TGTGCCACCAGTGATCCGTGGACAGGGAAGCAGTTCTTC.

V and J are TRBV2 and TRBJ1-5, with 7 bases identical to TRBD1. The CDR3 consists of 14 residues. Trimming at V came to 3 bases and at J to 5 bases, leaving 4 bases not matched to a gene. Per germline, CDR1 SNHLY and CDR2 FYNNEI. CDR3 DNA: TGTGCCAGCAGTGACCGGACAGGCTATCAGCCCCAGCATTTT. Protein sequence: CASSDRTGYQPQHF.

The chain couples TRBV2 to TRBJ1-2, with 7 nucleotides matching TRBD1. The V gene end was trimmed by 3 bases and the J gene end by 9 bases; junction bases not matched to a gene: 7. The CDR3 contains 13 residues. From germline, CDR1 is SNHLY and CDR2 FYNNEI. This CDR3 reads CASSDGDSFRYTF. In DNA form, the CDR3 reads TGTGCCAGCAGTGATGGGGACAGTTTTCGCTACACCTTC.

This chain's CDR3 is CASSWRQSEKLFF. The CDR3 coding sequence is TGTGCCAGCAGTTGGAGGCAGTCTGAAAAACTGTTTTTT. The chain carries TRBV12-3 or TRBV12-4 and TRBJ1-4; D is ambiguous. There are 13 residues in the CDR3. The V and J ends lost 4 bases and 7 bases respectively, with 10 bases between them.

V usage is TRBV12-3 or TRBV12-4 and J usage is TRBJ1-1, with 10 bases aligning to TRBD1. This CDR3 region has 13 residues. V shed 5 bases, J shed 11 bases, and the junction held 8 bases outside the gene matches. CDR3 sequence: CASSRQGAKGAFF. The CDR3 nucleotides are TGTGCCAGCAGTCGACAGGGGGCGAAAGGTGCTTTCTTT.

The genes are TRBV29-1 and TRBJ1-5, with TRBD1 as a possible D gene (6 bases). The germline CDR1 and CDR2 sequences are SQVTM and ANQGSEA. The germline V and J ends were trimmed by 5 bases and 3 bases, with 11 bases remaining between them. CDR3 length: 13 residues. CDR3 region: CSVNTGFNQPQHF. CDR3 in DNA: TGCAGCGTTAACACAGGGTTCAATCAGCCCCAGCATTTT.

The rearrangement joins TRBV25-1 to TRBJ1-1; 8 bases are a match to TRBD1. Germline values: CDR1 MGHDK, CDR2 SYGVNS. This CDR3 has 15 residues. V lost 4 bases and J lost 1; bases outside the gene matches: 5. CDR3 sequence (DNA): TGTGCCAGCAGTGCCTCAGGACAGGGGAACACTGAAGCTTTCTTT. Amino acid sequence: CASSASGQGNTEAFF.

The V call is TRBV6-5, the J call TRBJ2-3; 7 bases are a match to TRBD2. V dropped 4 bases and J dropped 2; count of bases not matched to a gene: 9. The CDR3 is 16 residues long. Germline CDR1 and CDR2: MNHEY and SVGAGI. Here the CDR3 DNA reads TGTGCCAGCAGTTTCCCGACTAGCAGAAACACAGATACGCAGTATTTT. Translated, it gives CASSFPTSRNTDTQYF.